The T cell receptor beta chain described here comes from a study of radiation and T cells in renal cell carcinoma (dated by TCRdb to the early 2020s). About the investigation overall: A total of 50 to 60 samples underwent TCR beta sequencing, made up of some 26 tumors and about 27 peripheral blood samples. The final blood draw took place at 4 weeks after radiation, the same time as nephrectomy. Across all 50 or so samples, more than 4,000,000 unique CDR3 nucleotide sequences, encoding 2,658,974 unique CDR3 amino acid sequences, were identified.

Points on this clone: Its antigen remains unidentified. Nothing much larger sits one base from this clone, and base qualities are not available.

The germline V gene encodes CDR1 MNHNY and CDR2 SVGAGI (reference sequence). Its CDR3 holds 15 amino acids, cysteine through phenylalanine. Only the CDR3 DNA is retained, 45 bases long and in frame from the first base. A distance of 20 bases separates the germline ends of V and J, which lose 6 bases and 5 bases respectively. The immunoSEQ kit was used, according to the manufacturer's recommendations, to generate TCR beta libraries from genomic DNA. Library preparation used a first multiplex PCR with proprietary primers, then a second PCR adding unique barcodes, with bead cleanups after each round. Each sample batch included a kit-provided positive control reaction and a negative control reaction. The final libraries were assessed on an Agilent 4200 TapeStation D1000 ScreenTape, pooled by volume, and quantified by qPCR. Sequencing ran on an Illumina NextSeq500 with a MidOutput 150-cycle cartridge, using 156 Read1 and 15 Index1 cycles with kit custom primers. The pooled library was loaded at 1.0 pM with an approximately 20% PhiX control spike-in. As for the original processing: Vendor-processed data were analyzed in R, and a clonotype was defined as all T cells sharing the same CDR3 nucleotide sequence. For clone abundance analyses, frequencies were normalized to the 10,000 most abundant clones in each sample. Public T cell clones, averaging fewer than five per sample, were removed before analysis. An abundance difference of at least 32-fold between compartments was the criterion for calling clonotypes tumor-enriched or baseline blood-enriched. A beta-binomial differential abundance model was used to identify clonotypes that expanded or contracted between blood time points. Tumor-blood repertoire similarity was measured with the Baroni-Urbani and Buser coefficient, and groups were compared using two-tailed Wilcoxon tests in R. In its TCRdb copy, this immuneACCESS table keeps in-frame sequences only and misses some clones. Where compared with another copy, unresolved V genes explain less than half of these, and the others have no known cause. V, J and clone size were drawn from that table, and D and trimming were deduced from the DNA. In all, the sample holds roughly 58,000 clones, and 65% to 80% of those were seen once. Of the sample, over 5.5% falls within the top ten clones.

Taken with the paper, the label for time point translates to: blood 4 weeks post-SBRT, at nephrectomy. According to the study, the label for this sample's treatment or condition signals: 15 Gy SBRT to primary tumor, nephrectomy 4 weeks later. Samples were obtained from a clinical trial, in which 15 Gy stereotactic body radiation therapy was delivered to primary renal cell carcinomas and nephrectomy was performed 4 weeks later. To track tumor-enriched clonotypes, serial peripheral blood was sampled from radiation-treated patients at baseline and at 2 weeks and 4 weeks after SBRT. Every patient had renal cell carcinoma of clear cell pathology. Genomic DNA for TCR sequencing was prepared using the QIAamp DNA Blood Mini Kit (Qiagen). The analyses included just those samples that passed every quality control check. Study-wide findings and limitations: No pretreatment tumor biopsies were available, so the baseline intratumoral presence of clonotypes could not be determined. An increase in top tumor clonotypes in blood was observed from baseline to 2 weeks post-radiation, followed by contraction by 4 weeks, which was taken to suggest transient expansion of tumor-resident clones. Because the trial had a single-armed design, the trial could not examine how radiation dose or scheduling affected the TCR repertoire. Blood repertoire dynamics were not followed beyond 4 weeks after treatment.

This clonotype was sampled from a man aged 55 to 69 with renal cell carcinoma. Recombination connected TRBV6-6 to TRBJ2-7, and TRBD2 may be the D gene, going by 6 matching bases. The sample was blood, taken from a patient whose treatment included radiotherapy and nephrectomy. CDR3 region: CASSSTGTGTDEQYF. The DNA sequence is as follows: TGTGCCAGCAGCTCGACCGGGACGGGGACTGACGAGCAGTACTTC.